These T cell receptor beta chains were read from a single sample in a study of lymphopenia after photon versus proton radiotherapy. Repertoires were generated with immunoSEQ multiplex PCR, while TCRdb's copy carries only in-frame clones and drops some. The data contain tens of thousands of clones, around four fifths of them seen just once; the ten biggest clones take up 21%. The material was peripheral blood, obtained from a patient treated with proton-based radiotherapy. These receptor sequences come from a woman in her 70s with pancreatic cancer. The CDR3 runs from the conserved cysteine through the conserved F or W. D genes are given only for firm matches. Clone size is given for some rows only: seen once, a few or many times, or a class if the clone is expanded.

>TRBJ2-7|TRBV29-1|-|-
CSGSHGTATYEQYF
TGCAGCGGAAGCCATGGGACGGCAACCTACGAGCAGTACTTC
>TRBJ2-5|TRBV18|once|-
CASSPVETQYF
TGTGCCAGCTCACCAGTCGAGACCCAGTACTTC
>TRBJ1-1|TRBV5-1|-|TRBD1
CASSTGTGMAEAFF
TGCGCCAGCAGCACCGGGACAGGGATGGCTGAAGCTTTCTTT
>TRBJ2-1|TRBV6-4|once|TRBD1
CASSDSRVRQGALISYNEQFF
TGTGCCAGCAGTGACTCGAGGGTAAGACAGGGGGCCCTAATCTCCTACAATGAGCAGTTCTTC
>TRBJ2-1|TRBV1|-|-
CTSRRRAGFTNEQFF
TGCACCAGCAGGAGAAGAGCGGGATTCACCAATGAGCAGTTCTTC
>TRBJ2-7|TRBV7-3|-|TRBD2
CASRTSGNDITIYEQYF
TGTGCCAGCCGTACTAGCGGGAACGACATTACCATCTACGAGCAGTACTTC
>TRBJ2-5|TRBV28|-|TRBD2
CASSLSLGLAGETQYF
TGTGCCAGCAGTTTATCCCTGGGACTAGCGGGGGAGACCCAGTACTTC
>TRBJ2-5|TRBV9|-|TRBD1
CASSAGQGIQETQYF
TGTGCCAGCAGCGCTGGACAGGGCATCCAAGAGACCCAGTACTTC
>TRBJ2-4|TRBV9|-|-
CASSSLMGGGNIQYF
TGTGCCAGCAGCTCCCTTATGGGAGGGGGGAACATTCAGTACTTC
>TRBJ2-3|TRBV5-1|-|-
CASRPGLGSTDTQYF
TGCGCCAGCAGGCCAGGGCTTGGCAGCACAGATACGCAGTATTTT
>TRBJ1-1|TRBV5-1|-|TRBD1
CASSPGQGVNTEAFF
TGCGCCAGCAGCCCAGGACAGGGGGTGAACACTGAAGCTTTCTTT
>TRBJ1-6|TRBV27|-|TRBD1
CASSSYQGVNSPLHF
TGTGCCAGCAGTTCCTATCAGGGGGTTAATTCACCCCTCCACTTT
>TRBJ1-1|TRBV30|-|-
CAWNSGRGFPEAFF
TGTGCCTGGAATTCAGGACGGGGGTTTCCTGAAGCTTTCTTT
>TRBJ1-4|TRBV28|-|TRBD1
CASRTGGLNEKLFF
TGTGCCAGCAGAACAGGGGGCCTTAATGAAAAACTGTTTTTT
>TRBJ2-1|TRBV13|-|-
CASSQNAYNYNEQFF
TGTGCCAGCAGCCAAAACGCGTACAACTACAATGAGCAGTTCTTC